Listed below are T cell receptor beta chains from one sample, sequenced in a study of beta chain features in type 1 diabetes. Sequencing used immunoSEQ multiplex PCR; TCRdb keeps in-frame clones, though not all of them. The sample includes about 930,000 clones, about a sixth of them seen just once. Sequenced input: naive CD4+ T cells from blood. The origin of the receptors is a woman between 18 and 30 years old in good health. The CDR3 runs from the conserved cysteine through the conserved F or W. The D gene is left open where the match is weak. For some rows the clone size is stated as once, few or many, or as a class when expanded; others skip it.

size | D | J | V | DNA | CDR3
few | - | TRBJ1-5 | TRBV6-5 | TGTGCCAGCAGGGGGGTGAATCAGCCCCAGCATTTT | CASRGVNQPQHF
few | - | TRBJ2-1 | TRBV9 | TGTGCCAGCAGCCCCCGACAGAACCCTGCCGATGAGCAGTTCTTC | CASSPRQNPADEQFF
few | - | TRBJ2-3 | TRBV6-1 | TGTGCCAGCAGTGAAAGTCGGGATACGCAGTATTTT | CASSESRDTQYF
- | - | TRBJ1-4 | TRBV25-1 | TGTGCCAGCAGTAAGGACACCATGATTGAAAAACTGTTTTTT | CASSKDTMIEKLFF
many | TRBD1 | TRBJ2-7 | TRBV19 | TGTGCCAGTAGTTACCGGGACAGGCAGTACTTC | CASSYRDRQYF
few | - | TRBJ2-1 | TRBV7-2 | TGTGCCAGCAGCTTATGGAGGGGGTCGGTTCTTGAGCAGTTCTTC | CASSLWRGSVLEQFF
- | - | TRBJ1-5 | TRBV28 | TGTGCCAGCAACCATGGGACACAGGGCTGGCAGCCCCAGCATTTT | CASNHGTQGWQPQHF
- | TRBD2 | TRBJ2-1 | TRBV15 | TGTGCCACCAGCAGCCAACTAGCGGACTCCTACAATGAGCAGTTCTTC | CATSSQLADSYNEQFF
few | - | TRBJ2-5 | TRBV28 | TGTGCCAGCGCTTCCGTTGAGACCCAGTACTTC | CASASVETQYF
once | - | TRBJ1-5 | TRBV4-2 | TGTGCCAGCAGCCAAGATTGGGCAATTAGCAATCAGCCCCAGCATTTT | CASSQDWAISNQPQHF
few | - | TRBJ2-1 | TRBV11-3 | TGTGCCAGCAGCTTTAGCGGCTCCTACAATGAGCAGTTCTTC | CASSFSGSYNEQFF
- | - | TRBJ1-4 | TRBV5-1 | TGCGCCAGCAGCTTGGTTCCAGGATCTAATGAAAAACTGTTTTTT | CASSLVPGSNEKLFF
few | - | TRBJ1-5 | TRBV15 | TGTGCCACCAGCAGAGGAGGCAGGGTGGGTCAGCCCCAGCATTTT | CATSRGGRVGQPQHF
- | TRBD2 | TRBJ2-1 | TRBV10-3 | TGTGCCATCAGTCGGACTAGCCGGGGCAATGAGCAGTTCTTC | CAISRTSRGNEQFF
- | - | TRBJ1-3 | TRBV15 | TGTGCCACCAGCAGCCGGGACCGTGGAAACACCATATATTTT | CATSSRDRGNTIYF
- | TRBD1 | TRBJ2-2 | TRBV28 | TGTGCCAGCAGACAAACAGGGGGCACCGGGGAGCTGTTTTTT | CASRQTGGTGELFF
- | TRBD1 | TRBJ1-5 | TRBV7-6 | TGTGCCACCTCCGACAGGACAGGACAGCCCCAGCATTTT | CATSDRTGQPQHF
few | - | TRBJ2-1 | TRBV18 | TGTGCCAGCTCATCGGGTTGGACTGAGCAGTTCTTC | CASSSGWTEQFF
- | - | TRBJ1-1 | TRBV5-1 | TGCGCCAGCACCACCGGACCGAAGACTGAAGCTTTCTTT | CASTTGPKTEAFF